The rows below give T cell receptor beta chains drawn from one sample of a study of molecular identifiers for immune sequencing clone quantification. TCRdb recomputed calls from the PCR reads with MiXCR, one row per CDR3 protein. The sample shows tens of thousands of distinct CDR3 sequences, about a sixth of them seen only once. Source material: naive CD8+ T cells from blood, with Jurkat cell RNA spiked in. The source is a human donor in good health. Some libraries in this study had Jurkat cell RNA spiked in. CDR3s include the opening cysteine and the closing phenylalanine or tryptophan. A D gene is named only where the DNA matches it firmly. Part of the rows lack a size; the others show once, few, many or a class for expanded clones.

size	D	V	J	CDR3	DNA
many	-	TRBV7-2	TRBJ2-7	CASSHAGAGGGYEQYF	TGTGCCAGCAGCCACGCAGGGGCCGGAGGGGGTTACGAGCAGTACTTC
many	TRBD2	TRBV4-1	TRBJ2-7	CASSQVGAGDYEQYF	TGCGCCAGCAGCCAAGTAGGCGCGGGAGACTACGAGCAGTACTTC
many	-	TRBV9	TRBJ1-1	CASSAPGPFIEAFF	TGTGCCAGCAGCGCCCCGGGTCCTTTCATTGAAGCTTTCTTT
many	TRBD1	TRBV6-4	TRBJ1-1	CASSDSGTGRWSAEAFF	TGTGCCAGCAGTGACTCCGGGACAGGGCGGTGGAGTGCTGAAGCTTTCTTT
many	-	TRBV2	TRBJ1-4	CASENEKLFF	TGTGCCAGTGAGAATGAAAAACTGTTTTTT
many	-	TRBV27	TRBJ2-7	CASSFGKNYEQYF	TGTGCCAGCAGTTTCGGCAAGAACTACGAGCAGTACTTC
many	TRBD2	TRBV11-2	TRBJ2-3	CASSSGTGLVTDTQYF	TGTGCCAGCAGCTCAGGAACTGGACTAGTTACAGATACGCAGTATTTT
many	-	TRBV6-1	TRBJ2-1	CASSEDRYNEQFF	TGTGCCAGCAGTGAAGACAGGTACAATGAGCAGTTCTTC
many	TRBD2	TRBV27	TRBJ2-7	CASSLQSGSLPYEQYF	TGTGCCAGCAGTTTACAGAGCGGGAGCCTCCCCTACGAGCAGTACTTC
many	-	TRBV4-1	TRBJ2-6	CASSPVVSGANVLTF	TGCGCCAGCAGCCCGGTGGTCTCTGGGGCCAACGTCCTGACTTTC
many	TRBD1	TRBV5-4	TRBJ1-1	CASRVQGANTEAFF	TGTGCCAGCAGGGTTCAGGGGGCAAACACTGAAGCTTTCTTT
many	-	TRBV4-1	TRBJ2-7	CASRGPNYEQYF	TGCGCCAGCAGGGGACCCAACTACGAGCAGTACTTC
-	-	TRBV19	TRBJ1-1	CASSHADGDPNTEAFF	TGTGCCAGTAGTCACGCGGACGGGGACCCGAACACTGAAGCTTTCTTT
many	TRBD1	TRBV29-1	TRBJ2-1	CSVFDRGLGEQFF	TGCAGCGTTTTTGACAGGGGGCTAGGTGAGCAGTTCTTC
-	-	TRBV3-1	TRBJ2-1	CASSQDRTGWNEQFF	TGTGCCAGCAGCCAAGATCGTACAGGGTGGAATGAGCAGTTCTTC
many	TRBD2	TRBV28	TRBJ2-3	CASTVAGGPIDTQYF	TGTGCCAGCACCGTAGCGGGAGGGCCGATAGATACGCAGTATTTT
many	-	TRBV9	TRBJ1-1	CASSGGGGVNTEAFF	TGTGCCAGCAGCGGGGGGGGGGGGGTGAACACTGAAGCTTTCTTT
many	-	TRBV20-1	TRBJ1-1	CSASDVRVNTEAFF	TGCAGTGCGAGTGATGTCAGGGTGAACACTGAAGCTTTCTTT
few	-	TRBV30	TRBJ2-1	CAWSGLNEQFF	TGTGCCTGGAGTGGTCTCAATGAGCAGTTCTTC
-	TRBD1	TRBV5-1	TRBJ2-6	CASSFFPDRGFGANVLTF	TGCGCCAGCAGCTTTTTCCCGGACAGGGGATTTGGGGCCAACGTCCTGACTTTC
many	-	TRBV6-1	TRBJ2-1	CASSVLGFSYNEQFF	TGTGCCAGCAGTGTTTTGGGCTTCTCCTACAATGAGCAGTTCTTC
many	TRBD1	TRBV5-4	TRBJ2-3	CASSQEDREPDTQYF	TGTGCCAGCAGCCAAGAGGACAGGGAGCCAGATACGCAGTATTTT
many	-	TRBV6-2/TRBV6-3	TRBJ1-1	CASSYGFEAFF	TGTGCCAGCAGTTACGGGTTCGAAGCTTTCTTT
many	-	TRBV28	TRBJ2-7	CASSFGTGGSEQYF	TGTGCCAGCAGTTTCGGGACCGGGGGAAGCGAGCAGTACTTC
few	TRBD2	TRBV6-6	TRBJ2-1	CASSHALTSGTRGLEQFF	TGTGCCAGCAGTCACGCATTAACTAGCGGGACCAGGGGATTGGAGCAGTTCTTC
few	TRBD2	TRBV4-1	TRBJ2-7	CASSQVGGGSYEQYF	TGCGCCAGCAGCCAAGTTGGGGGGGGCTCCTACGAGCAGTACTTC
-	-	TRBV11-3	TRBJ2-7	CASSPRMGAGAEQYF	TGTGCCAGCAGCCCCAGGATGGGGGCCGGGGCCGAGCAGTACTTC
-	-	TRBV5-4	TRBJ2-7	CASSFAEGAVEQYF	TGTGCCAGCAGCTTCGCGGAGGGGGCGGTCGAGCAGTACTTC
many	-	TRBV19	TRBJ2-1	CASSIDGTGNEQFF	TGTGCCAGTAGTATCGATGGGACTGGCAATGAGCAGTTCTTC
-	-	TRBV3-1	TRBJ2-3	CASSQDAIRDTQYF	TGTGCCAGCAGCCAAGATGCAATACGGGATACGCAGTATTTT
many	TRBD1	TRBV7-9	TRBJ2-7	CASSLETGHEQYF	TGTGCCAGCAGCTTGGAGACAGGGCACGAGCAGTACTTC
few	-	TRBV2	TRBJ2-5	CASMEGETQYF	TGTGCCAGCATGGAGGGAGAGACCCAGTACTTC
many	-	TRBV11-2	TRBJ2-1	CASSPQVSYNEQFF	TGTGCCAGCAGCCCACAGGTATCCTACAATGAGCAGTTCTTC
many	-	TRBV28	TRBJ2-7	CATLSWIFQGYEQYF	TGTGCCACCTTATCTTGGATCTTTCAGGGCTACGAGCAGTACTTC
many	-	TRBV4-1	TRBJ1-5	CASSQEQVQPQHF	TGCGCCAGCAGCCAAGAGCAGGTTCAGCCCCAGCATTTT
many	-	TRBV19	TRBJ1-2	CATAGGPANYGYTF	TGTGCCACCGCCGGGGGGCCAGCTAACTATGGCTACACCTTC
many	-	TRBV19	TRBJ1-1	CASSILGNEAFF	TGTGCCAGTAGTATACTGGGGAATGAAGCTTTCTTT
many	TRBD2	TRBV7-2	TRBJ2-7	CASTPGRDYAYEQYF	TGTGCCAGCACCCCGGGCCGGGACTACGCCTACGAGCAGTACTTC
many	-	TRBV7-3	TRBJ2-7	CASSLSGSSYEQYF	TGTGCCAGCAGCTTATCTGGGAGCTCCTACGAGCAGTACTTC
many	-	TRBV28	TRBJ2-7	CASSSPLVYEQYF	TGTGCCAGCAGTTCCCCCCTAGTCTACGAGCAGTACTTC
many	TRBD1	TRBV27	TRBJ2-7	CASSPARDRGYEQYF	TGTGCCAGCAGTCCCGCACGGGACAGGGGGTACGAGCAGTACTTC
many	TRBD2	TRBV28	TRBJ2-1	CASSPLAGVVNEQFF	TGTGCCAGCAGTCCTCTAGCGGGAGTGGTCAATGAGCAGTTCTTC
-	TRBD2	TRBV12-3/TRBV12-4	TRBJ2-1	CASSFGGGDYNEQFF	TGTGCCAGCAGTTTCGGGGGGGGGGATTACAATGAGCAGTTCTTC
many	-	TRBV11-3	TRBJ2-2	CASSFVHTTGELFF	TGTGCCAGCAGCTTTGTTCACACCACCGGGGAGCTGTTTTTT
many	-	TRBV9	TRBJ1-1	CASSPNRGDEAFF	TGTGCCAGCAGCCCCAATCGGGGAGATGAAGCTTTCTTT
many	TRBD1	TRBV7-9	TRBJ2-7	CASSLVAQGDPEQYF	TGTGCCAGCAGCTTAGTGGCACAGGGGGACCCCGAGCAGTACTTC
many	TRBD1	TRBV11-1	TRBJ2-5	CASSFGTGGKLETQYF	TGTGCCAGCAGCTTTGGGACAGGGGGCAAATTGGAGACCCAGTACTTC
few	-	TRBV7-9	TRBJ2-2	CASSDNTLAAGELFF	TGTGCCAGCAGCGATAATACCTTAGCGGCCGGGGAGCTGTTTTTT
many	-	TRBV24-1	TRBJ2-7	CATSPGGRYEQYF	TGTGCCACCAGCCCCGGTGGCAGATACGAGCAGTACTTC
many	-	TRBV12-3/TRBV12-4	TRBJ2-7	CASSDGLTDEQYF	TGTGCCAGCAGTGACGGATTGACCGACGAGCAGTACTTC
many	-	TRBV7-6	TRBJ2-1	CASSFGINEQFF	TGTGCCAGCAGCTTCGGTATTAATGAGCAGTTCTTC
many	TRBD1	TRBV20-1	TRBJ1-5	CSATRGSGENQPQHF	TGCAGTGCCACCAGGGGGTCAGGGGAAAATCAGCCCCAGCATTTT
many	-	TRBV12-3/TRBV12-4	TRBJ2-2	CASSPPGVGELFF	TGTGCCAGCAGTCCCCCGGGGGTCGGGGAGCTGTTTTTT
many	-	TRBV3-1	TRBJ1-5	CASSQGAGVRPQHF	TGTGCCAGCAGCCAAGGGGCAGGGGTTCGGCCCCAGCATTTT
-	-	TRBV6-1	TRBJ1-1	CASTPGRNTEAFF	TGTGCCAGCACCCCAGGGAGGAACACTGAAGCTTTCTTT
many	TRBD1	TRBV4-1	TRBJ1-5	CASSQAGWTGNQPQHF	TGCGCCAGCAGCCAAGCGGGATGGACAGGGAACCAGCCCCAGCATTTT
many	-	TRBV19	TRBJ2-1	CASSTLLGRGDGEQFF	TGTGCCAGTAGTACCCTCCTAGGCCGCGGAGACGGTGAGCAGTTCTTC
-	-	TRBV30	TRBJ2-5	CAWSVETQYF	TGTGCCTGGAGTGTAGAGACCCAGTACTTC